A selection of T cell receptor beta chains follows, all from one sample in a study of blood T cells in healthy people across ages. TCRdb recomputed calls from the 5' RACE reads with MiXCR, one row per CDR3 protein. Of about 1.4 million distinct CDR3 sequences listed, roughly 59% are singletons. What was sequenced was blood. The receptors stem from a man younger than 35 in good health. The CDR3 runs from the conserved cysteine through the conserved F or W. Fields, in order: V gene, J gene, D gene, clone size, CDR3 DNA, CDR3 protein. D genes are given only for firm matches. Expanded clones are given a class, and other clones once, few, many or no size at all.

V gene: TRBV6-5
J gene: TRBJ2-7
D gene: TRBD1
clone size: NA
CDR3 DNA: TGTGCCAGCACTGAAACAGGGGTCCACGAGCAGTACTTC
CDR3 protein: CASTETGVHEQYF

V gene: TRBV27
J gene: TRBJ2-1
D gene: TRBD2
clone size: NA
CDR3 DNA: TGTGCCAGCAGCCCCCTATTTGGAGCGGGAGGACCTTTAAGCTCCTACGAGCAGTTCTTC
CDR3 protein: CASSPLFGAGGPLSSYEQFF

V gene: TRBV11-1
J gene: TRBJ2-1
D gene: NA
clone size: NA
CDR3 DNA: TGTGCCAGCAGCTTTAACTCGGGGGGCAGTACGGATGAGCAGTTCTTC
CDR3 protein: CASSFNSGGSTDEQFF

V gene: TRBV29-1
J gene: TRBJ2-3
D gene: NA
clone size: few
CDR3 DNA: TGCAGCGTTGTTAAGGATAGAGATACGCAGTATTTT
CDR3 protein: CSVVKDRDTQYF

V gene: TRBV12-3/TRBV12-4
J gene: TRBJ1-5
D gene: NA
clone size: NA
CDR3 DNA: TGTGCCAGCAGTAGCAGGTACAATCAGCCCCAGCATTTT
CDR3 protein: CASSSRYNQPQHF

V gene: TRBV6-6
J gene: TRBJ2-1
D gene: TRBD2
clone size: NA
CDR3 DNA: TGTGCCAGCAGTTTCCAGCGACGGGAGGTGGCCCATGAGCAGTTCTTC
CDR3 protein: CASSFQRREVAHEQFF

V gene: TRBV18
J gene: TRBJ2-3
D gene: NA
clone size: NA
CDR3 DNA: TGTGCCAGCTCACCGGGGGTAGTCACAGATACGCAGTATTTT
CDR3 protein: CASSPGVVTDTQYF

V gene: TRBV27
J gene: TRBJ2-7
D gene: NA
clone size: few
CDR3 DNA: TGTGCCAGCAGCCAGACTAACCACTACGAGCAGTACTTC
CDR3 protein: CASSQTNHYEQYF

V gene: TRBV24-1
J gene: TRBJ2-3
D gene: NA
clone size: NA
CDR3 DNA: TGTGCCACCAGTGACGACACCTCTAGCACAGATACGCAGTATTTT
CDR3 protein: CATSDDTSSTDTQYF

V gene: TRBV10-2
J gene: TRBJ2-7
D gene: NA
clone size: NA
CDR3 DNA: TGCGCCAGTAGTCGGGACTTTCCCTACGAGCAGTACTTC
CDR3 protein: CASSRDFPYEQYF

V gene: TRBV20-1
J gene: TRBJ1-5
D gene: NA
clone size: NA
CDR3 DNA: TGCAGTGCTAGTGCGGGATACACGAGCAATCAGCCCCAGCATTTT
CDR3 protein: CSASAGYTSNQPQHF